One sample yielded the 23 T cell receptor beta chains listed below, sequenced in a study of regulatory T cells in long-lasting Graves disease (dated by TCRdb to 2020 to 2022). In light of the paper, this sample's time point label describes: persistent/refractory GD, antithyroid drugs over 5 years with positive TRAb. For both TCR sequencing and RNA sequencing, RNA was extracted from PBMCs using TRIzol. The receptor library was made with multiplex PCR. This sample was sequenced with an Illumina HiSeq 4000. To build TCR beta libraries, CDR3 regions were amplified by Arm-PCR using iRepertoire HTBI primers. TCRdb took the public reads, trimmed them with fastp at Q25, ran MiXCR for clone calling and kept in-frame beta chains. Every CDR3 protein is listed once, alongside the most common genes and DNA of its rows. The sample profile shows more than 300,000 distinct CDR3 sequences; roughly a fifth of them were found once. The ten largest account for less than 30% of the sample.

The sequenced sample was peripheral blood mononuclear cells (PBMCs), obtained when the disease was refractory, from a patient treated with antithyroid drugs. These receptors were taken from a female donor with Graves disease.

This clonotype was seen many times. CDR3 in amino acids: CASIGAGKLFF. The CDR3 nucleotides read TGTGCCAGCATTGGGGCCGGAAAACTGTTTTTT. This chain joins TRBV11-3 and TRBJ1-4; D possibly corresponds to TRBD1 (5 bases). This CDR3 has 11 amino acids. The germline V and J ends were trimmed by 7 bases and 10 bases, with 10 bases remaining between them. From germline, CDR1 is SGHNT and CDR2 YENEEA.

This clonotype was observed many times. The rearrangement joins TRBV29-1 to TRBJ2-7; 11 bases are a match to TRBD1. V dropped 7 bases and J dropped 3; count of bases not matched to a gene: 8. The length of the CDR3 is 14 residues. The germline V gene encodes CDR1 SQVTM and CDR2 ANQGSEA. This CDR3 is CSARSGTGGYEQYF. The CDR3 DNA reads as TGCAGCGCGCGTTCCGGGACAGGGGGCTACGAGCAGTACTTC.

The gene calls are TRBV13 and TRBJ1-5, with unresolved D. The CDR3 totals 13 residues. V lost 3 bases and J lost 7, with 10 bases in between. Germline CDR1 reads PRHDT; CDR2 reads FYEKMQ (reference sequence). As DNA, the CDR3 is TGTGCCAGCAGCTTCGGAGTGGGGCAGCCCCAGCATTTT. It translates to CASSFGVGQPQHF.

This clonotype was counted a few times. CDR3 amino acids: CSLQRDHPPNEQFF. DNA for the CDR3: TGCAGCCTTCAGCGGGATCACCCCCCTAATGAGCAGTTCTTC. The chain couples TRBV20-1 to TRBJ2-1; TRBD2 matches 7 bases. Germline loops: CDR1 DFQATT, CDR2 SNEGSKA (reference sequence). CDR3 length: 14 residues.

Points on this clonotype: Possible read error: a much larger clone is one base away. The chain has TRBV6-1 and TRBJ2-7; a possible D gene is TRBD2 (5 bases). CDR1 is MNHNS, CDR2 SASEGT, per germline. V gave up 5 bases and J gave up 2 bases, with 16 bases separating them. The CDR3 loop spans 15 amino acids. The CDR3 region has the DNA TGTGCCAGCAGTCATGGTTGGGCGGGTACCTACGAGCAGTACTTC. This codes for CASSHGWAGTYEQYF.

The rearrangement joins TRBV6-2 or TRBV6-3 to TRBJ2-1; no reliable D call. With 4 bases removed from V and 7 bases from J, the gap between germline ends came to 11 bases. Germline CDR1 MNHEY, CDR2 SVGEGT. The CDR3 is 13 residues long. This chain's CDR3 is CASSSQPGNEQFF. The CDR3 nucleotides read TGTGCCAGCAGTTCGCAGCCCGGAAATGAGCAGTTCTTC.

The chain employs TRBV10-3 and TRBJ1-6, with a tentative D call TRBD1 (5 bases). The CDR3 is made up of 18 amino acids. Germline V gene data show CDR1 as ENHRY and CDR2 as SYGVKD. Between the trimmed V and J ends, which lost 1 base and 0 bases, there was a span of 13 bases. CDR3 amino acids: CAISEYGQGSSYNSPLHF. As DNA, the CDR3 is TGTGCCATCAGTGAGTACGGCCAGGGTAGCTCCTATAATTCACCCCTCCACTTT.

The rearrangement joins TRBV7-8 to TRBJ2-2; D ambiguous. Germline-derived CDR1 and CDR2 are SGHVS and FQNEAQ. This CDR3 comprises 13 residues. V lost 2 bases to trimming and J lost 4 bases, with 5 bases between them. CDR3 nucleotides: TGTGCCAGCAGCTTATATGCCACCGGGGAGCTGTTTTTT. Residues: CASSLYATGELFF.

The rearrangement joins TRBV19 to TRBJ1-1, with D possibly matching TRBD1 (5 bases). The length of the CDR3 is 13 residues. The germline CDR1 and CDR2 sequences are LNHDA and SQIVND (reference sequence). Trimming shortened V by 3 bases and J by 4 bases, and 9 bases separated the two germline ends. Written as DNA, the CDR3 is TGTGCCAGTAGTATGATGGGGGGCACTGAAGCTTTCTTT. It codes for CASSMMGGTEAFF.

This clonotype was seen many times. The V gene is TRBV5-1, the J gene TRBJ1-5; D is uncertain. From germline, CDR1 is SGHRS and CDR2 YFSETQ. The CDR3 contains 13 residues. Trimming took 5 bases from V and 5 from J, leaving 11 bases between them. The CDR3 region is CASSEVSDQPQHF. CDR3 DNA sequence: TGCGCCAGCAGTGAGGTCTCGGATCAGCCCCAGCATTTT. Together with reference TRBV5-1 and TRBJ1-5, the CDR3 gives the full variable domain: KAGVTQTPRYLIKTRGQQVTLSCSPISGHRSVSWYQQTPGQGLQFLFEYFSETQRNKGNFPGRFSGRQFSNSRSEMNVSTLELGDSALYLCASSEVSDQPQHFGDGTRLSIL.

V is TRBV7-9 and J is TRBJ2-7; possibly TRBD2 for D (6 bases). The germline CDR1 and CDR2 sequences are SEHNR and FQNEAQ (reference sequence). V gave up 2 bases and J gave up 4 bases, with 12 bases separating them. The CDR3 is 14 amino acids. The CDR3 DNA sequence: TGTGCCAGCAGCTTAAGGGAGGAAGAATACGAGCAGTACTTC. Its protein product is CASSLREEEYEQYF.

The V gene is TRBV20-1, the J gene TRBJ2-2, with 10 bases fitting TRBD1. Germline CDR1 DFQATT, CDR2 SNEGSKA (reference sequence). The CDR3 is made up of 16 amino acids. Germline trimming cut 1 base from V and 3 bases from J; bases unmatched to any gene: 5. In nucleotides, the CDR3 is TGCAGTGCTAGAGTCTTGGGGACAGGGGACACCGGGGAGCTGTTTTTT. This sequence encodes CSARVLGTGDTGELFF.

In its sample, this clonotype was seen many times. The CDR3 bases are TGTGCCAGCTCACCACCCTCCAGGGGCCCTCCTGGCGAGCAGTACTTC. As protein: CASSPPSRGPPGEQYF. This sequence joins TRBV18 and TRBJ2-7; possibly TRBD1 for D (6 bases). The CDR3 sequence is 16 residues long. Germline assignment: CDR1 KGHSH and CDR2 LQKENI. V was shortened by 0 bases and J by 6 bases, with 18 bases between the two germline ends.

This clonotype was counted at least ten times. The chain uses TRBV6-1 and TRBJ1-2, with D perhaps matching TRBD1 (6 bases). This CDR3 has 14 amino acids. V lost 5 bases and J 3 bases, leaving 13 bases between the germline ends. CDR1 and CDR2 from the germline V gene are MNHNS and SASEGT. The CDR3, as DNA: TGTGCCAGCAGTCGGACAGCAAATTACTATGGCTACACCTTC. This encodes CASSRTANYYGYTF.

This chain links TRBV11-1 with TRBJ1-2; TRBD1 aligns across 10 bases. In germline, CDR1 is SGHAT, CDR2 FQDESV (reference sequence). With V trimmed by 4 bases and J by 8 bases, 7 bases remained unmatched. This CDR3 region has 14 residues. In nucleotides, the CDR3 is TGTGCCAGCAGCTCGACAGGGGGCGCGGAAGGCTACACCTTC. It is translated as CASSSTGGAEGYTF.

In this sample, this clonotype turned up a few times. The chain recombines TRBV12-3 or TRBV12-4 with TRBJ1-1, with D possibly TRBD1 on 5 matching bases. The CDR3 is 14 amino acids. The V end was cut by 5 bases, the J end by 2 bases, with 12 bases between. CDR3 in DNA: TGTGCCAGCAGTCTGACAGAGCCTAACACTGAAGCTTTCTTT. Amino acid sequence: CASSLTEPNTEAFF.

The chain is built from TRBV19 and TRBJ1-1; possible D gene TRBD1, 5 bases. CDR3 length: 11 amino acids. Germline V lookup: CDR1 LNHDA, CDR2 SQIVND (reference sequence). Trimming took off 4 bases at V and 7 bases at J, with 7 bases between the two ends. CDR3 in amino acids: CASSKDSEAFF. The CDR3 region has the DNA TGTGCCAGTAGTAAAGACAGTGAAGCTTTCTTT.

For this clonotype: This may arise from a read error, as a much more abundant clone is one base away. This chain links TRBV30 with TRBJ2-5; D gene uncertain. The V gene's germline CDR1 is GTSNPN and CDR2 SVGIG (reference sequence). The CDR3 sequence is 11 residues long. The DNA for the CDR3 is TGTGCCTGGAGTGTACAAGAGGCCCAGTACTTC. It yields the protein CAWSVQEAQYF.

This clonotype was detected many times. The gene calls are TRBV2 and TRBJ2-7, with 8 bases that match TRBD1. V lost 8 bases, J lost 3 bases, and 6 bases stayed unmatched. CDR3 length: 13 amino acids. Germline lookup yields CDR1 SNHLY and CDR2 FYNNEI. CDR3 in amino acids: CASWDRRYYEQYF. In DNA form, the CDR3 reads TGTGCCAGCTGGGACAGGCGCTACTACGAGCAGTACTTC.

The table lists this clonotype with many counts. V and J are TRBV27 and TRBJ1-4, with 12 bases that match TRBD1. The CDR3 runs 17 residues. V lost 6 bases, J lost 6 bases, and 11 bases stayed unmatched. The germline CDR1 and CDR2 sequences are MNHEY and SMNVEV (reference sequence). CDR3 nucleotides: TGTGCCAGCAGCCCCACCGCAGGGACAGGGGGCGATGAAAAACTGTTTTTT. Protein product: CASSPTAGTGGDEKLFF.

This clonotype showed up many times. The V gene is TRBV12-5, the J gene TRBJ1-1; 7 bases match TRBD1. The CDR3 length is 14 residues. V lost 3 bases, J lost 6 bases, and 7 bases stayed unmatched. Germline values: CDR1 LGHNT, CDR2 FRNRAP. CDR3 in DNA: TGTGCTAGTGGTTTACAATTAGGGGGCCCTGAAGCTTTCTTT. It encodes CASGLQLGGPEAFF.

The CDR3 spells CSVENGANGYTF. CDR3 in DNA: TGCAGCGTTGAAAATGGGGCCAATGGCTACACCTTC. This rearrangement joins TRBV29-1 to TRBJ1-2; TRBD1 might be the D (5 bases). This CDR3 contains 12 residues. Germline CDR1 SQVTM, CDR2 ANQGSEA. V was trimmed by 2 bases and J by 6 bases, leaving 10 bases between them. Filled out from reference TRBV29-1 and TRBJ1-2, the complete variable domain reads SAVISQKPSRDICQRGTSLTIQCQVDSQVTMMFWYRQQPGQSLTLIATANQGSEATYESGFVIDKFPISRPNLTFSTLTVSNMSPEDSSIYLCSVENGANGYTFGSGTRLTVV.

This chain uses TRBV29-1 with TRBJ2-2; D remains ambiguous. Trimming left V 4 bases short and J 4 bases short, with 7 bases between. The CDR3 extends over 12 amino acids. Germline V gene lookup returns CDR1 SQVTM and CDR2 ANQGSEA. CDR3: CSVGRTTGELFF. The DNA of the CDR3 is TGCAGCGTTGGGCGGACCACCGGGGAGCTGTTTTTT.